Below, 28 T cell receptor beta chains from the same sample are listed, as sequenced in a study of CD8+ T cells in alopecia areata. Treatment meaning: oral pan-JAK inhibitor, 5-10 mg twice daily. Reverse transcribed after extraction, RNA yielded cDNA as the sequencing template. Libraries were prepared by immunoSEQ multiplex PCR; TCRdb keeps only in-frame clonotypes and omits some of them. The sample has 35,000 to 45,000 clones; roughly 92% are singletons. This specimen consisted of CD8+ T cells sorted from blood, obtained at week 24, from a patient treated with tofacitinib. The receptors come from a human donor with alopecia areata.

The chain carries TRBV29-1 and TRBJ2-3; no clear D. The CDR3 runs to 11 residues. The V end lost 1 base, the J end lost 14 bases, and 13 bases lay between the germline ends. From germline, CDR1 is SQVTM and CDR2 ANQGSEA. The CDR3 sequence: CSVEVGVEWYF. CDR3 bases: TGCAGCGTTGAAGTTGGAGTAGAGTGGTATTTT.

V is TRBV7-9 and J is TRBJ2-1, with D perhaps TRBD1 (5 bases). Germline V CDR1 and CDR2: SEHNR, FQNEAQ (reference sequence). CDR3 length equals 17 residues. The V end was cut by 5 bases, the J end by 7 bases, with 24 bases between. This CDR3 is CASSPPYRPPRPNEQFF. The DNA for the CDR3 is TGTGCCAGCAGCCCACCTTACAGGCCCCCTCGTCCGAATGAGCAGTTCTTC.

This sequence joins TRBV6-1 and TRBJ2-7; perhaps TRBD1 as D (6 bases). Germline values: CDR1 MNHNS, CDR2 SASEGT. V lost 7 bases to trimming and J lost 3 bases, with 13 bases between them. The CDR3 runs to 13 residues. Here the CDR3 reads CASIGGSIYEQYF. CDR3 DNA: TGTGCCAGCATAGGGGGAAGTATCTACGAGCAGTACTTC.

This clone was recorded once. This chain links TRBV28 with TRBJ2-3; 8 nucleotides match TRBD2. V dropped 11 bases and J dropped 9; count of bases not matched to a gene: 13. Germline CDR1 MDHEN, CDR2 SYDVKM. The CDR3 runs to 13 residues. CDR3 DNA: TGTGCCGCCACATCGGGGGGGTCCGGGACGCAGTATTTT. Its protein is CAATSGGSGTQYF.

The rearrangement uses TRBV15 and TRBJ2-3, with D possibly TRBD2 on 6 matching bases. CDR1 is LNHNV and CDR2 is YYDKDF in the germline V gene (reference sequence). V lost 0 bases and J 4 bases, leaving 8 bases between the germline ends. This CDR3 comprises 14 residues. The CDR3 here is CATSRDRRADTQYF. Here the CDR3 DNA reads TGTGCCACCAGCAGAGATCGGAGGGCAGATACGCAGTATTTT.

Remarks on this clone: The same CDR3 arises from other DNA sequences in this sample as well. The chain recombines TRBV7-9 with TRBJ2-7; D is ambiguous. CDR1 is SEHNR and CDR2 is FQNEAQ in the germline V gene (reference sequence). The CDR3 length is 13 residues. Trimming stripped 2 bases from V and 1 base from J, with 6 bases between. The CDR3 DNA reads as TGTGCCAGCAGCTTATCGGGTTCCTACGAGCAGTACTTC. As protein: CASSLSGSYEQYF.

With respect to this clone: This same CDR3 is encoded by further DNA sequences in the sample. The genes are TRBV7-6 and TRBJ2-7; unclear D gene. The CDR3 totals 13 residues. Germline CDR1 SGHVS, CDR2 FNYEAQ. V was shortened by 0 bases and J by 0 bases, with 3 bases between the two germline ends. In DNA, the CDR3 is TGTGCCAGCAGCTTAGCAGGCTCCTACGAGCAGTACTTC. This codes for CASSLAGSYEQYF.

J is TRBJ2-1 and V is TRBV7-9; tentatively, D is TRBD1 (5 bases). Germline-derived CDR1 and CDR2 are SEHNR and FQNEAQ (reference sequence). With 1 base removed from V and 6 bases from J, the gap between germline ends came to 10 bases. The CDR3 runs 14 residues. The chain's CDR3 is CASSLDRRANEQFF. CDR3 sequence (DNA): TGTGCCAGCAGCTTAGATCGCAGGGCCAATGAGCAGTTCTTC. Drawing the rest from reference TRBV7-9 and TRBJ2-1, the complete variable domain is DTGVSQNPRHKITKRGQNVTFRCDPISEHNRLYWYRQTLGQGPEFLTYFQNEAQLEKSRLLSDRFSAERPKGSFSTLEIQRTEQGDSAMYLCASSLDRRANEQFFGPGTRLTVL.

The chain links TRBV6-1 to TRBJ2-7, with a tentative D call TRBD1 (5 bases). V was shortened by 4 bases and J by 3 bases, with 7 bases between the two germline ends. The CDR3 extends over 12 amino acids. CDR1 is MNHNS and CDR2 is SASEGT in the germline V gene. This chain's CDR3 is CASSGDSYEQYF. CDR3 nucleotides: TGTGCCAGCAGTGGTGACAGCTACGAGCAGTACTTC.

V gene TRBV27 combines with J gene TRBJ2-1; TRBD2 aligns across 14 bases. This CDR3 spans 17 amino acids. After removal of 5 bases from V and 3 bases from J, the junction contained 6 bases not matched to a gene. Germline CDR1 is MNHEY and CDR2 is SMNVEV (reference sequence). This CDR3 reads CASSQGLAGVSYNEQFF. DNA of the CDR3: TGTGCCAGCAGTCAGGGACTAGCGGGGGTGAGCTACAATGAGCAGTTCTTC.

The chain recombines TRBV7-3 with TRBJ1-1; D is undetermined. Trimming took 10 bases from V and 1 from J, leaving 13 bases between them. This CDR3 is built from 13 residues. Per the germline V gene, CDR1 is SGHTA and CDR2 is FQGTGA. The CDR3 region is CATARQANTEAFF. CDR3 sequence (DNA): TGTGCCACCGCCCGGCAAGCGAACACTGAAGCTTTCTTT.

CDR3 protein: CASSLLDGAYEQYF. CDR3 nucleotides: TGTGCCAGCAGTTTATTGGACGGAGCCTACGAGCAGTACTTC. The chain uses TRBV27 and TRBJ2-7; the D is unclear. Germline V gene data show CDR1 as MNHEY and CDR2 as SMNVEV (reference sequence). The CDR3 loop spans 14 amino acids. Trimming removed 1 base from V and 2 bases from J, with 9 bases in between.

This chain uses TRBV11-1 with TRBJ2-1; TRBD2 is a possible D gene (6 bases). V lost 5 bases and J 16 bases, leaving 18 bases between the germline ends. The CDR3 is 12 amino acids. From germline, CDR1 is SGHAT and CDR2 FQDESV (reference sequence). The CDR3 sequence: CASSPDSGSGFF. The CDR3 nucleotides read TGTGCCAGCAGCCCGGATAGCGGAAGTGGATTCTTC.

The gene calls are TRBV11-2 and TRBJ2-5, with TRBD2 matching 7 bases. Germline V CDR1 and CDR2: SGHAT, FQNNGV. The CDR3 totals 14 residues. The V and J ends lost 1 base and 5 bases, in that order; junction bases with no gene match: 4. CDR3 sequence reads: CASSLAGGGETQYF. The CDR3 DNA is TGTGCCAGCAGCTTAGCGGGAGGTGGGGAGACCCAGTACTTC.

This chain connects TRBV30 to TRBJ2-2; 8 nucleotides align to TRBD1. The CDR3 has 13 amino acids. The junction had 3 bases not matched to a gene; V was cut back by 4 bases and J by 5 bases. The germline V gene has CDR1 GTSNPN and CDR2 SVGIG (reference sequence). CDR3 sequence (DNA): TGTGCCTGGACCTGGACAGGGACCGGGGAGCTGTTTTTT. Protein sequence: CAWTWTGTGELFF.

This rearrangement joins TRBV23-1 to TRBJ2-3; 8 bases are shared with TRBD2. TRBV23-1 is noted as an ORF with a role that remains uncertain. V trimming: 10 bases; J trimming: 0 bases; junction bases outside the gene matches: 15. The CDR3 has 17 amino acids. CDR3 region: CAIHSGGPRGSTDTQYF. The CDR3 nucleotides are TGCGCCATCCACAGCGGGGGCCCGAGAGGTAGCACAGATACGCAGTATTTT.

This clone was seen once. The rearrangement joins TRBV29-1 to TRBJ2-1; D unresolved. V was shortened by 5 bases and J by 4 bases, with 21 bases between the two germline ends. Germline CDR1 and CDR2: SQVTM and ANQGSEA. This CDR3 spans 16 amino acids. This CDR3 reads CSVPERSGGPYNEQFF. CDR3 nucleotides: TGCAGCGTTCCTGAACGAAGTGGTGGGCCTTACAATGAGCAGTTCTTC.

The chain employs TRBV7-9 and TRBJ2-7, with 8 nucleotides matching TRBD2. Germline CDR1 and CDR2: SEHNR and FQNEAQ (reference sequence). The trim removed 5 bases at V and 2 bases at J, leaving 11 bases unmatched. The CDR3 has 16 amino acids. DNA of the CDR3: TGTGCCAGCAGCCCTCCGACTAGCGTACAAACCTACGAGCAGTACTTC. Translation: CASSPPTSVQTYEQYF.

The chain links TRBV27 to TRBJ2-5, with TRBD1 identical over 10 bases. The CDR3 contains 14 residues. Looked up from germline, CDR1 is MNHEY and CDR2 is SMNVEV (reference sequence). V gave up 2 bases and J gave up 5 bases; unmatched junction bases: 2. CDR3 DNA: TGTGCCAGCAGTTTAAGGACAGGGGGGGAGACCCAGTACTTC. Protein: CASSLRTGGETQYF.

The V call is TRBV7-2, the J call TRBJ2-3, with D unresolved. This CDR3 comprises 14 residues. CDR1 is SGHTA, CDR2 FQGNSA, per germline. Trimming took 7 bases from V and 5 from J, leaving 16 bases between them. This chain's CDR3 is CASTPTSLVDTQYF. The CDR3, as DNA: TGTGCCAGCACCCCGACTTCTTTGGTAGATACGCAGTATTTT.

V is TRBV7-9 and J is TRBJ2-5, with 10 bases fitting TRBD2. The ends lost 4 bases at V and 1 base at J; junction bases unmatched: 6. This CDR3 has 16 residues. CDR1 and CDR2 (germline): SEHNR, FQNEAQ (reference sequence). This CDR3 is CASSSLSGGLQETQYF. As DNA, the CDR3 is TGTGCCAGCAGCTCCCTTAGCGGGGGGCTCCAAGAGACCCAGTACTTC.

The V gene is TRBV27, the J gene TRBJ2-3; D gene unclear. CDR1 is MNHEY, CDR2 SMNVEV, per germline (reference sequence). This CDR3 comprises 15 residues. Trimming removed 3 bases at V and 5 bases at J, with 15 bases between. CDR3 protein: CASSFGVGEEDTQYF. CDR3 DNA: TGTGCCAGCAGTTTTGGGGTGGGTGAGGAAGATACGCAGTATTTT.

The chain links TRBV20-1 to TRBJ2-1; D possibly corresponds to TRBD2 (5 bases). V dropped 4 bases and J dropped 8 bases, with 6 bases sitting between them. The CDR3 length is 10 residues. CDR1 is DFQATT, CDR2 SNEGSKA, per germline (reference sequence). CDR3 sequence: CSAMRDEQFF. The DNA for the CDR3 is TGCAGTGCTATGAGGGATGAGCAGTTCTTC.

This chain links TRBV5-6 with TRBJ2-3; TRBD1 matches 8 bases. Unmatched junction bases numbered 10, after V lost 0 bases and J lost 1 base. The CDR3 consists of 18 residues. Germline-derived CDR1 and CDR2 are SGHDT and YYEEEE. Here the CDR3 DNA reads TGTGCCAGCAGCTTGGGGGCGACAGGGGCCCTCCGCACAGATACGCAGTATTTT. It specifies CASSLGATGALRTDTQYF.

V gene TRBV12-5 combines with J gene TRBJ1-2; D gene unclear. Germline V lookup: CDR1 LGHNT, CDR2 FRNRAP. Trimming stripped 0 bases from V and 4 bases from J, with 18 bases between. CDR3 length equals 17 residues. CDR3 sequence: CASGLVLRSNASYGYTF. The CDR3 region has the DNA TGTGCTAGTGGTTTGGTACTAAGAAGTAACGCCTCCTATGGCTACACCTTC.

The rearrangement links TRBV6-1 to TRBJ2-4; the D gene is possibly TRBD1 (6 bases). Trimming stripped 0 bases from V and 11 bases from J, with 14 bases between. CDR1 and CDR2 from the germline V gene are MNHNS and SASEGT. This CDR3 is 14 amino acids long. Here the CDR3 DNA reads TGTGCCAGCAGTGAAGCGTACAGGGATGGGTTTCAGTACTTC. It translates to CASSEAYRDGFQYF.

The CDR3 region has the DNA TGTGCCAGCACACTGGGGGGAGGGCATCAGCCCCAGCATTTT. Its translation: CASTLGGGHQPQHF. The chain uses TRBV7-9 and TRBJ1-5; D may be TRBD1 (5 bases). Trimming removed 7 bases at V and 5 bases at J, with 15 bases between. The CDR3 runs 14 residues. Germline V gene data show CDR1 as SEHNR and CDR2 as FQNEAQ (reference sequence).

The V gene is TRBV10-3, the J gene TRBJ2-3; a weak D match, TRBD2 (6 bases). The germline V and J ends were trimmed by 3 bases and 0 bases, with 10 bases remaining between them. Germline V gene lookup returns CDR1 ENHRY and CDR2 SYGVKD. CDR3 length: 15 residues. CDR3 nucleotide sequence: TGTGCCATCAGTGAAAGCGGGTCCAGCACAGATACGCAGTATTTT. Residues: CAISESGSSTDTQYF.